A single sample gave rise to the 24 T cell receptor beta chains below, sequenced in a study of T cell repertoires in cytomegalovirus infection. TCRdb processed the reads anew with MiXCR; each CDR3 protein has one entry. The sample comprises about 920,000 distinct CDR3 sequences, 31% of which are singletons, and around an eighth rests with the top ten. For these receptors, no antigen is known. The sample here was cultured CD8+ T cells from PBMCs, taken from culture after CMV antigen stimulation. The receptors originated from a human donor in good health (CMV status not recorded). Some clones in this sample may be carry-over from other donors' samples.

This chain connects TRBV5-6 to TRBJ1-5; D unclear. This CDR3 spans 16 amino acids. Germline lookup yields CDR1 SGHDT and CDR2 YYEEEE. Trimming pared 0 bases from V and 0 bases from J, leaving 10 bases between. The CDR3 sequence: CASSLGAEYSNQPQHF. CDR3 bases: TGTGCCAGCAGCTTGGGCGCTGAATATAGCAATCAGCCCCAGCATTTT.

The chain recombines TRBV7-8 with TRBJ1-1; TRBD1 matches at 8 bases. The ends lost 5 bases at V and 11 bases at J; junction bases unmatched: 7. The V gene's germline CDR1 is SGHVS and CDR2 FQNEAQ. This CDR3 is built from 12 residues. The CDR3 DNA reads TGTGCCAGCAGCACGGGACAGGTGAAGGCTTTCTTT. Translated: CASSTGQVKAFF.

This clonotype was seen ten or more times. The V and J genes are TRBV28 and TRBJ2-3; D may correspond to TRBD1 or TRBD2 (6 bases each). The CDR3 consists of 14 residues. The V and J ends lost 3 bases and 4 bases respectively, with 11 bases between them. Germline V gene sequence: CDR1 MDHEN, CDR2 SYDVKM. The CDR3 loop reads CASSFPGASDTQYF. As DNA, the CDR3 is TGTGCCAGCAGTTTTCCGGGGGCGTCAGATACGCAGTATTTT.

The J gene is TRBJ2-2, the V gene TRBV11-2, with D tentatively TRBD2 (6 bases). Germline V gene lookup returns CDR1 SGHAT and CDR2 FQNNGV. CDR3 length: 18 residues. V was clipped by 3 bases and J by 2 bases, with 19 bases between them. For the CDR3, the DNA is TGTGCCAGCAGCTTGTTCCCGCGGGAAAGGGTAAACACCGGGGAGCTGTTTTTT. Residues: CASSLFPRERVNTGELFF.

This clonotype was observed a handful of times. The chain employs TRBV4-3 and TRBJ1-1; the D is unclear. The CDR3 loop spans 16 amino acids. V lost 4 bases and J lost 0, with 15 bases in between. Germline assignment: CDR1 LGHNA and CDR2 YSLEER. CDR3 DNA: TGCGCCAGCAGCCTGGTTCCCGAGGGCCTGAACACTGAAGCTTTCTTT. It yields the protein CASSLVPEGLNTEAFF.

This clonotype was seen only a few times. The chain links TRBV6-2 or TRBV6-3 to TRBJ1-2; possible D gene TRBD1, 6 bases. Germline V gives CDR1 MNHEY, CDR2 SVGEGT. V gave up 5 bases and J gave up 7 bases, with 11 bases separating them. The CDR3 extends over 12 amino acids. The CDR3 sequence is CASSPHRAGYTF. The CDR3 coding sequence is TGTGCCAGCAGTCCGCACAGGGCTGGCTACACCTTC.

Written as DNA, the CDR3 is TGTGCCAGCAGCGCCACGGACAGGGGGCGCAACTATGGCTACACCTTC. Its protein is CASSATDRGRNYGYTF. The chain uses TRBV7-3 and TRBJ1-2; 11 bases fit TRBD1. The V gene's germline CDR1 is SGHTA and CDR2 FQGTGA. V lost 5 bases and J lost 2; bases outside the gene matches: 7. This CDR3 comprises 16 residues.

This sequence joins TRBV9 and TRBJ1-6, with 7 bases matching TRBD1. Germline lookup yields CDR1 SGDLS and CDR2 YYNGEE. The CDR3 is 15 residues long. Trimming at V came to 3 bases and at J to 3 bases, leaving 3 bases not matched to a gene. The CDR3 coding sequence is TGTGCCAGCAGCGCCTCAGGGGGCTATAATTCACCCCTCCACTTT. It codes for CASSASGGYNSPLHF.

CDR3 protein: CASSSYGRRNTEAFF. CDR3 sequence (DNA): TGTGCCAGCAGCTCCTATGGGAGGAGGAACACTGAAGCTTTCTTT. The V and J genes are TRBV5-8 and TRBJ1-1; D is unclear. CDR1 is SGHTS and CDR2 is YDEGEE in the germline V gene. With 3 bases removed from V and 1 base from J, the gap between germline ends came to 13 bases. The CDR3 is 15 residues long.

A note on this clonotype: One end of the junction does not line up with germline, which may come from a read error. The chain uses TRBV7-6 and TRBJ2-5; 7 nucleotides match TRBD2. The CDR3 consists of 12 residues. From germline, CDR1 is SGHVS and CDR2 FNYEAQ. The DNA for the CDR3 is TGTGTCAGCAGAACTAGCGAGGGGACCCAGTACTTC. Translating it yields CVSRTSEGTQYF.

The chain is built from TRBV28 and TRBJ1-5; TRBD1 matches 9 bases. This CDR3 comprises 19 residues. J was trimmed by 0 bases and V by 8 bases; bases with no gene match: 17. Germline-derived CDR1 and CDR2 are MDHEN and SYDVKM. CDR3 sequence reads: CASGPRDRATIFSNQPQHF. CDR3 nucleotides: TGTGCCAGCGGTCCCCGGGACAGGGCGACGATCTTTAGCAATCAGCCCCAGCATTTT. Complete variable domain (other parts from reference TRBV28 and TRBJ1-5): DVKVTQSSRYLVKRTGEKVFLECVQDMDHENMFWYRQDPGLGLRLIYFSYDVKMKEKGDIPEGYSVSREKKERFSLILESASTNQTSMYLCASGPRDRATIFSNQPQHFGDGTRLSIL.

A remark on this clonotype: One end of the junction varies from germline; a read error may be responsible. The CDR3: CVSSTGLYSGNTIYF. The DNA of the CDR3 is TGTGTCAGCAGTACGGGACTGTACTCTGGAAACACCATATATTTT. The gene calls are TRBV6-6 and TRBJ1-3, with TRBD1 as a possible D gene (5 bases). Germline loops: CDR1 MNHNY, CDR2 SVGAGI (reference sequence). This CDR3 region has 15 residues.

The chain employs TRBV27 and TRBJ2-7; D uncertain. This CDR3 comprises 15 residues. V was pared by 5 bases and J by 6 bases, with 20 bases between. Germline-derived CDR1 and CDR2 are MNHEY and SMNVEV (reference sequence). Here the CDR3 reads CASSVRPAAVGEQYV. CDR3 DNA sequence: TGTGCCAGCAGTGTCCGGCCAGCAGCCGTCGGCGAGCAGTACGTC.

The V gene is TRBV9, the J gene TRBJ1-1; 7 bases are a match to TRBD1. Germline lookup yields CDR1 SGDLS and CDR2 YYNGEE. Trimming cost V 0 bases and J 5 bases; bases outside gene matches: 13. This CDR3 spans 17 amino acids. DNA for the CDR3: TGTGCCAGCAGCGTAGGTGGTACAGGGGTTGGGGATACTGAAGCTTTCTTT. Its translation: CASSVGGTGVGDTEAFF. The entire variable domain, with the rest obtained from reference TRBV9 and TRBJ1-1, is as follows: DSGVTQTPKHLITATGQRVTLRCSPRSGDLSVYWYQQSLDQGLQFLIQYYNGEERAKGNILERFSAQQFPDLHSELNLSSLELGDSALYFCASSVGGTGVGDTEAFFGQGTRLTVV.

This clonotype was seen ten or more times. J is TRBJ1-6 and V is TRBV7-9; D might be TRBD1 (5 bases). The V gene lost 4 bases and the J gene lost 4 bases, with 8 bases spanning the gap. Germline V gene sequence: CDR1 SEHNR, CDR2 FQNEAQ (reference sequence). The CDR3 loop spans 14 amino acids. The CDR3 bases are TGTGCCAGCAGCTCGGACATGTATAATTCACCCCTCCACTTT. It encodes CASSSDMYNSPLHF.

This clonotype was found a few times. V gene TRBV14 combines with J gene TRBJ2-1; D is possibly TRBD1 or TRBD2 (6 bases each). The germline V gene encodes CDR1 SGHDN and CDR2 FVKESK. The CDR3 runs 16 residues. V lost 0 bases and J 8 bases, leaving 17 bases between the germline ends. The CDR3 sequence is CASSQEGGTWGYEQFF. The DNA for the CDR3 is TGTGCCAGCAGCCAAGAAGGGGGGACTTGGGGCTATGAGCAGTTCTTC.

V and J are TRBV6-5 and TRBJ2-1, with TRBD2 matching 8 bases. Germline V lookup: CDR1 MNHEY, CDR2 SVGAGI. This CDR3 contains 16 residues. V shed 5 bases, J shed 7 bases, and the junction held 13 bases outside the gene matches. The CDR3 here is CASSPLGAGDRNEQFF. The CDR3 DNA follows: TGTGCCAGCAGTCCCCTGGGAGCGGGAGATAGGAATGAGCAGTTCTTC.

This chain links TRBV20-1 with TRBJ2-3; D possibly corresponds to TRBD1 (5 bases). This CDR3 is 15 amino acids long. V was trimmed by 3 bases and J by 1 base, leaving 14 bases between them. CDR1 is DFQATT and CDR2 is SNEGSKA in the germline V gene (reference sequence). The CDR3 region is CSASWTLQGTDTQYF. The CDR3 nucleotides read TGCAGTGCTAGTTGGACACTCCAGGGCACAGATACGCAGTATTTT.

This clonotype was counted many times. CDR3 in amino acids: CASSRRGEAFF. The DNA for the CDR3 is TGTGCCAGTAGTAGGAGGGGTGAAGCTTTCTTT. The V call is TRBV19, the J call TRBJ1-1; a weak D match, TRBD1 (5 bases). V lost 4 bases and J 7 bases, leaving 7 bases between the germline ends. The germline CDR1 and CDR2 sequences are LNHDA and SQIVND (reference sequence). This CDR3 is built from 11 residues.

This chain joins TRBV27 and TRBJ1-5; D possibly corresponds to TRBD1 (5 bases). The CDR3 spans 17 residues. Germline lookup yields CDR1 MNHEY and CDR2 SMNVEV (reference sequence). V shed 8 bases and J shed 2 bases, with 22 bases lying between them. The CDR3 sequence: CASHPAGGPRGNQPQHF. Here the CDR3 DNA reads TGTGCCAGCCATCCTGCTGGGGGACCGAGGGGCAATCAGCCCCAGCATTTT.

This chain connects TRBV19 to TRBJ2-7, with 8 bases matching TRBD1. Germline lookup yields CDR1 LNHDA and CDR2 SQIVND (reference sequence). Trimming took 4 bases from V and 2 from J; bases not matched to a gene: 4. This CDR3 spans 14 amino acids. CDR3 sequence: CASSKDRGPYEQYV. The DNA of the CDR3 is TGTGCCAGTAGTAAAGACAGGGGCCCCTACGAGCAGTACGTC.

The J gene is TRBJ2-7, the V gene TRBV6-1, with D possibly TRBD1 on 5 matching bases. V gave up 1 base and J gave up 3 bases, with 13 bases separating them. This CDR3 has 15 residues. Per the germline V gene, CDR1 is MNHNS and CDR2 is SASEGT. The CDR3 coding sequence is TGTGCCAGCAGTGAAGAGGGTCAGGGTTACTACGAGCAGTACTTC. This sequence encodes CASSEEGQGYYEQYF.

The chain couples TRBV7-2 to TRBJ2-3; D is unclear. Trimming stripped 1 base from V and 0 bases from J, with 11 bases between. This CDR3 spans 16 amino acids. Germline V gene lookup returns CDR1 SGHTA and CDR2 FQGNSA. CDR3 sequence (DNA): TGTGCCAGCAGCTTAGGTACAGAATATAGCACAGATACGCAGTATTTT. Residues: CASSLGTEYSTDTQYF.

The V and J genes are TRBV19 and TRBJ2-2; D is unclear. The ends were cut back, 7 bases at V and 2 bases at J, with 8 bases in the middle. CDR1 and CDR2 (germline): LNHDA, SQIVND (reference sequence). The CDR3 contains 13 residues. This chain's CDR3 is CASNPENTGELFF. For the CDR3, the DNA is TGTGCCAGTAATCCAGAAAACACCGGGGAGCTGTTTTTT.